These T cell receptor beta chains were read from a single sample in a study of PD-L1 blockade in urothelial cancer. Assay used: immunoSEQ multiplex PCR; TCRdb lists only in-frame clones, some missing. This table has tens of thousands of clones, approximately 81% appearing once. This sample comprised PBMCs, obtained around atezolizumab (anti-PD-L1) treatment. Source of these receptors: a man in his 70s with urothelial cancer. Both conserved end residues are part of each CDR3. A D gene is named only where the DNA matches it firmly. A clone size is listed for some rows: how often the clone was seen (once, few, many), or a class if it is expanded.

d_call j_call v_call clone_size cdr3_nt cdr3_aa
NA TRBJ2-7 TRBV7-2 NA TGTGCCAGCAGCTTACGGGGGTCCCTCATGTCCCCTTACTTC CASSLRGSLMSPYF
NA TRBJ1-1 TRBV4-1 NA TGCGCCAGCAGCCAACTTGAGGGAGACACTGAAGCTTTCTTT CASSQLEGDTEAFF
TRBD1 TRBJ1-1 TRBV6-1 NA TGTGCCAGCAGCCACACAGGGGGCCGGAGCGCTTTCTTT CASSHTGGRSAFF
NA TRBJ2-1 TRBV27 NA TGTGCCAGCGCGCGCGACAGACGCTACAATGAGCAGTTCTTC CASARDRRYNEQFF
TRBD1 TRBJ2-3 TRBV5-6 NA TGTGCCAGCAGCCCACGACAGGGGGCCAAAGATACGCAGTATTTT CASSPRQGAKDTQYF
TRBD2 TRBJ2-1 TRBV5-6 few TGTGCCAGCAGCTTGGGACTAGCGGTGAATGAGCAGTTCTTC CASSLGLAVNEQFF
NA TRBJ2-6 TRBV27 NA TGTGCCAGCAGTTTACTTCCGGGAAAGACTGGGGCCAACGTCCTGACTTTC CASSLLPGKTGANVLTF
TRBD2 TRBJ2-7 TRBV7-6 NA TGTGCCAGCAGCCCCGGGGGACTAATGGGCTCCTACGAGCAGTACTTC CASSPGGLMGSYEQYF
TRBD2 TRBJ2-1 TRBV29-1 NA TGCAGCGTGTCACTAGCGGGAGTACGCAATGAGCAGTTCTTC CSVSLAGVRNEQFF
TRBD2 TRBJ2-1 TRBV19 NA TGTGCCAGTAGTATAACTAGCGGGAGAGGCAATGAGCAGTTCTTC CASSITSGRGNEQFF
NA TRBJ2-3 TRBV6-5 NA TGTGCCAGCAGTTACACCGACGGGAGCAAAGATACGCAGTATTTT CASSYTDGSKDTQYF
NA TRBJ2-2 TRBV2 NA TGTGCCGTCGTAGAGCGAGGAGGCACCGGGGAGCTGTTTTTT CAVVERGGTGELFF
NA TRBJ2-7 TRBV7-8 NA TGTGCCAGCAGCTCGGGGACTTTCGGAGAAGGTTTGGAGCAGTACTTC CASSSGTFGEGLEQYF
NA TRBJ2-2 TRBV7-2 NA TGTGCCAGCAGCTCCCCCGGGGGTAGGGTATGGACCGGGGAGCTGTTTTTT CASSSPGGRVWTGELFF
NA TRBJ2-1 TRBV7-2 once TGTGCCAGCAGCACCCGACAGGAGAGCTCCTACAATGAGCAGTTCTTC CASSTRQESSYNEQFF
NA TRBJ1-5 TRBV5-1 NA TGCGCCAGCAGCTTGGGTCAGGGACAGCCCCAGCATTTT CASSLGQGQPQHF